The 8 T cell receptor beta chains below all came from one sample that was sequenced in a study of brain T cells in children with intractable seizures. Produced via immunoSEQ multiplex PCR; TCRdb's table is partial and in-frame only. Here the sample spans 88,000 or so clones, approximately 89% being singletons. The material was peripheral blood, obtained at surgery. The receptors originated from a girl under 10 years old with Rasmussen encephalitis and intractable seizures.

The genes are TRBV6-6 and TRBJ1-6; D gene uncertain. This CDR3 region has 14 residues. The germline gives CDR1 MNHNY, CDR2 SVGAGI (reference sequence). Trimming took off 7 bases at V and 5 bases at J, with 12 bases between the two ends. DNA of the CDR3: TGTGCCAGCACCTGGACGGTGAATAATTCACCCCTCCACTTT. This encodes CASTWTVNNSPLHF.

This sequence joins TRBV7-8 and TRBJ2-7, with 8 bases identical to TRBD2. V dropped 6 bases and J dropped 5; count of bases not matched to a gene: 12. This CDR3 is built from 15 residues. Germline V gives CDR1 SGHVS, CDR2 FQNEAQ. The CDR3 sequence is CASSSQGLVTHEQYF. The CDR3 DNA follows: TGTGCCAGCAGTTCTCAGGGACTAGTAACCCACGAGCAGTACTTC.

The gene calls are TRBV15 and TRBJ2-3, with TRBD2 as a possible D gene (6 bases). The CDR3 is 14 residues long. Trimming cost V 3 bases and J 1 base, with 8 bases left between them. Germline-derived CDR1 and CDR2 are LNHNV and YYDKDF (reference sequence). The CDR3 DNA reads TGTGCCACCAGCAGCGGGACTCGCACAGATACGCAGTATTTT. Its translation: CATSSGTRTDTQYF.

V and J are TRBV9 and TRBJ2-3; a possible D gene is TRBD1 (6 bases). The CDR3 contains 14 residues. In germline, CDR1 is SGDLS, CDR2 YYNGEE. The V and J ends lost 1 base and 5 bases respectively, with 11 bases between them. The CDR3 DNA reads as TGTGCCAGCAGCGTAAGTTGGGGGCTAGATACGCAGTATTTT. This translates into CASSVSWGLDTQYF.

This clone came up a few times. V and J are TRBV30 and TRBJ1-5, with D tentatively TRBD1 (6 bases). V lost 5 bases and J lost 6, with 20 bases in between. The CDR3 extends over 15 amino acids. Germline CDR1 and CDR2: GTSNPN and SVGIG (reference sequence). CDR3 sequence reads: CAWSGPGAMSQPQHF. CDR3 nucleotides: TGTGCCTGGTCCGGTCCAGGGGCGATGAGTCAGCCCCAGCATTTT.

This clone occurred once. This chain connects TRBV11-2 to TRBJ2-1; TRBD2 matches 9 bases. Unmatched junction bases numbered 9, after V lost 4 bases and J lost 5 bases. The CDR3 has 16 residues. Germline V CDR1 and CDR2: SGHAT, FQNNGV. In nucleotides, the CDR3 is TGTGCCAGCAGCTCGTGGACTAGCGCCAAGGACAATGAGCAGTTCTTC. Its protein is CASSSWTSAKDNEQFF.

The chain recombines TRBV2 with TRBJ2-7; 7 bases match TRBD1. The CDR3 length is 14 residues. CDR1 SNHLY and CDR2 FYNNEI come from the germline V gene. The J segment lost 0 bases and the V segment lost 6 bases, leaving 5 bases of the junction unmatched. CDR3 in DNA: TGTGCCAGCAGGCGACAGGGTAGCTCCTACGAGCAGTACTTC. Protein sequence: CASRRQGSSYEQYF.

The gene calls are TRBV24-1 and TRBJ2-2; no clear D gene. V was clipped by 0 bases and J by 0 bases, with 10 bases between them. Germline assignment: CDR1 KGHDR and CDR2 SFDVKD. The CDR3 is made up of 17 amino acids. For the CDR3, the DNA is TGTGCCACCAGTGATTTGCGAGGCCCGACGAACACCGGGGAGCTGTTTTTT. Its protein product is CATSDLRGPTNTGELFF.